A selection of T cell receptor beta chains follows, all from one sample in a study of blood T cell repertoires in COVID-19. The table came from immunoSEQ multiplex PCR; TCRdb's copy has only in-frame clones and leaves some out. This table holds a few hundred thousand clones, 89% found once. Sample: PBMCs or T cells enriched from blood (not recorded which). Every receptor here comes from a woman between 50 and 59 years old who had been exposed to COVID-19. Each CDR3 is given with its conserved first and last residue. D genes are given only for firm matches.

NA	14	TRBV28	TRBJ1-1	CASSLVGAEGQAFF
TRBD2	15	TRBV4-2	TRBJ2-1	CASSQLAGSYNEQFF
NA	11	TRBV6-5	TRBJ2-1	CASSRRNEQFF
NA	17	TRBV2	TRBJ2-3	CASSAFRGQPSTDTQYF
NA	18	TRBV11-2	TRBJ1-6	CASSLLISQSSYNSPLHF
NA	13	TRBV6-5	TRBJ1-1	CASRQTGNTEAFF
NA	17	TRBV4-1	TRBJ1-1	CASSQSLRGWRNTEAFF
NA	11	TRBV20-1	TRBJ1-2	CSVPANYGYTF
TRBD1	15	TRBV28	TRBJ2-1	CASSTTGGSHNEQFF
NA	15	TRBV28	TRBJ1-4	CASSPRLLLPEKLFF
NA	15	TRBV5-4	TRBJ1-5	CASSLSPDSNQPQHF
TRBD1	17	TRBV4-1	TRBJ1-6	CASSQVTGGAKNSPLHF
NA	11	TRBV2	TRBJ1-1	CASSQVTEAFF
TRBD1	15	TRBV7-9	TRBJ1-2	CASSGGQGANYGYTF
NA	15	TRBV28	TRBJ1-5	CASSSGGGENQPQHF
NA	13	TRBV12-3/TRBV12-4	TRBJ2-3	CASNLWRGDTQYF
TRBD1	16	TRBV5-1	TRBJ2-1	CASSLAGTGNYNEQFF
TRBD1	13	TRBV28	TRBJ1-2	CASSLTGVYGYTF
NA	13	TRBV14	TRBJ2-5	CASSRELGETQYF
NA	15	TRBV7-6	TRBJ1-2	CASSLALQGWGGYTF
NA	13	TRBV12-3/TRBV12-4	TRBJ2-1	CASSLPPGNEQFF
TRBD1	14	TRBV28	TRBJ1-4	CASSETGVGEKLFF
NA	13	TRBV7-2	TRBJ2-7	CASSPWAEYEQYF
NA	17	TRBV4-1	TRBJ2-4	CASSHEDRRIAKNIQYF
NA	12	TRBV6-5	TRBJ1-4	CASSYSSGKLFF
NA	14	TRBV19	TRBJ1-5	CASNSGVFNQPQHF
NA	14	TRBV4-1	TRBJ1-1	CASSQDWDGGGAFF
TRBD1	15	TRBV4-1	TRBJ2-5	CASSQGGTGEETQYF
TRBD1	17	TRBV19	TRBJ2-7	CASSMGPDWTGTYEQYF